These 23 T cell receptor beta chains came from one sample sequenced in a study of breast tumors, draining lymph nodes, adjacent tissues. One entry per CDR3 protein, called by TCRdb with MiXCR from the multiplex PCR reads. The sample has about 270,000 distinct CDR3 sequences, under 35% seen once. The lymph nodes were axillary draining lymph nodes from breast cancer patients. Sequencing input: axillary lymph node tissue. The receptors were gathered from a female donor with breast cancer. Some clones in this sample may be carry-over from other donors' samples.

Note on this clonotype: This may come from a read error, since a much larger clone is one base off. The V gene is TRBV5-4, the J gene TRBJ2-7; 7 bases match TRBD1. CDR3 length: 15 amino acids. With V trimmed by 4 bases and J by 3 bases, 10 bases remained unmatched. Per germline, CDR1 SGHNT and CDR2 YYREEE (reference sequence). The CDR3 DNA follows: TGTGCCAGCAGCCCCGGACAGGCACAGGTCTACGAGCAGTACTTC. Translating gives CASSPGQAQVYEQYF.

The chain is built from TRBV20-1 and TRBJ1-5, with D perhaps TRBD1 (6 bases). CDR3 length: 12 amino acids. The V end lost 1 base, the J end lost 11 bases, and 12 bases lay between the germline ends. Looked up from germline, CDR1 is DFQATT and CDR2 is SNEGSKA (reference sequence). The CDR3 is CSARVAGETQHF. CDR3 nucleotides: TGCAGTGCTAGAGTAGCAGGGGAGACCCAGCATTTT.

This clonotype showed up just once. Just one base apart from a much larger clone, this may be a read error. CDR3 nucleotide sequence: TGTGCCAGCAGCCAGCGGGTAACCACCGGGGGGCTGTTTTTT. Protein sequence: CASSQRVTTGGLFF. The rearrangement links TRBV5-5 to TRBJ2-2, with D possibly matching TRBD2 (6 bases). CDR3 size: 14 residues. From germline, CDR1 is SGHKS and CDR2 YYEKEE (reference sequence).

The CDR3 nucleotides read TGTGCCAGCCATGACACAGATACGCAGTATTTT. Its protein is CASHDTDTQYF. This chain connects TRBV18 to TRBJ2-3, with D uncertain. The V gene's germline CDR1 is KGHSH and CDR2 LQKENI. The ends were cut back, 8 bases at V and 2 bases at J, with 5 bases in the middle. This CDR3 comprises 11 residues.

This clonotype was seen many times. The rearrangement joins TRBV19 to TRBJ2-5, with a weak D call TRBD1 (5 bases). Looked up from germline, CDR1 is LNHDA and CDR2 is SQIVND (reference sequence). V lost 0 bases and J lost 1, with 9 bases in between. This CDR3 has 15 residues. This CDR3 reads CASSIEGHLQETQYF. The CDR3 nucleotides are TGTGCCAGTAGTATAGAAGGACACCTCCAAGAGACCCAGTACTTC.

This clonotype was found many times. The chain couples TRBV24-1 to TRBJ2-1, with D tentatively TRBD1 or TRBD2 (5 bases each). Germline loops: CDR1 KGHDR, CDR2 SFDVKD. The CDR3 has 12 amino acids. V was trimmed by 9 bases and J by 5 bases, leaving 10 bases between them. CDR3 sequence (DNA): TGTGCCACCCGGGACCTCAACAATGAGCAGTTCTTC. It is translated as CATRDLNNEQFF.

This clonotype has more than one count but fewer than ten. This may come from a read error, since a much larger clone is one base off. This rearrangement joins TRBV5-6 to TRBJ2-5, with unresolved D. CDR3 size: 12 residues. Germline loops: CDR1 SGHDT, CDR2 YYEEEE. CDR3 in amino acids: CASSPDQATQYF. The CDR3 DNA reads as TGTGCCAGCAGCCCGGACCAAGCGACCCAGTACTTC.

The table lists this clonotype with many counts. The V and J genes are TRBV7-8 and TRBJ1-5; tentatively, D is TRBD1 (6 bases). Germline V gene data show CDR1 as SGHVS and CDR2 as FQNEAQ. Deletions cut 2 bases from V and 6 bases from J, with 8 bases between. CDR3 length equals 13 residues. This chain's CDR3 is CASSLQGFQPQHF. The CDR3 nucleotides read TGTGCCAGCAGCTTACAGGGGTTTCAGCCCCAGCATTTT.

Remarks on this clonotype: Just one base apart from a much larger clone, this may be a read error. V and J are TRBV7-2 and TRBJ1-5; tentative D call: TRBD1 (5 bases). The CDR3 covers 14 residues. Germline-derived CDR1 and CDR2 are SGHTA and FQGNSA. CDR3 region: CANSLAWGDQPQHF. The CDR3 nucleotides read TGTGCCAACAGCTTAGCGTGGGGGGATCAGCCCCAGCATTTT.

This clonotype was seen a handful of times. The rearrangement uses TRBV30 and TRBJ2-5, with a possible D match to TRBD1 (5 bases). V gave up 0 bases and J gave up 2 bases, with 25 bases separating them. Germline CDR1 is GTSNPN and CDR2 is SVGIG (reference sequence). The CDR3 is made up of 19 amino acids. CDR3 sequence (DNA): TGTGCCTGGAGTGTAAGCCCGGCAGGGAACTACCCCAGACAAGAGACCCAGTACTTC. Its translation: CAWSVSPAGNYPRQETQYF.

Points on this clonotype: A junction boundary mismatches the germline segment, possibly from a read error. The chain has TRBV10-3 and TRBJ2-5; 15 bases align to TRBD2. CDR1 and CDR2 (germline): ENHRY, SYGVKD. The CDR3 is made up of 16 amino acids. CDR3 region: CAVREGLAGGPETQYF. CDR3 coding DNA: TGTGCCGTCAGGGAAGGACTAGCGGGAGGGCCGGAGACCCAGTACTTC.

This clonotype came up many times. This chain uses TRBV19 with TRBJ2-2; D gene unclear. Germline loops: CDR1 LNHDA, CDR2 SQIVND (reference sequence). This CDR3 has 15 residues. Trimming cost V 6 bases and J 1 base, with 12 bases left between them. The CDR3 protein is CASSRRAGNTGELFF. CDR3 sequence (DNA): TGTGCCAGTAGCCGACGGGCAGGGAACACCGGGGAGCTGTTTTTT.

This clonotype was picked up many times. This chain joins TRBV2 and TRBJ2-7, with 9 nucleotides matching TRBD1. The CDR3 spans 14 residues. Trimming at V came to 6 bases and at J to 1 base, leaving 4 bases not matched to a gene. Germline CDR1 and CDR2: SNHLY and FYNNEI. CDR3: CASSPDRGSYEQYF. For the CDR3, the DNA is TGTGCCAGCAGCCCGGACAGGGGTTCCTACGAGCAGTACTTC.

The table lists this clonotype with many counts. This sequence joins TRBV9 and TRBJ2-1, with 14 bases aligning to TRBD2. This CDR3 has 20 amino acids. V was pared by 0 bases and J by 5 bases, with 13 bases of the junction left unmatched. Germline V gives CDR1 SGDLS, CDR2 YYNGEE. CDR3 amino acids: CASSVDSGTSGSKRHNEQFF. The CDR3 nucleotides read TGTGCCAGCAGCGTAGATTCCGGGACTAGCGGGAGCAAACGCCACAATGAGCAGTTCTTC. The full variable domain, its missing parts supplied by reference TRBV9 and TRBJ2-1, is DSGVTQTPKHLITATGQRVTLRCSPRSGDLSVYWYQQSLDQGLQFLIQYYNGEERAKGNILERFSAQQFPDLHSELNLSSLELGDSALYFCASSVDSGTSGSKRHNEQFFGPGTRLTVL.

Turning to this clonotype: One end of the junction is discordant with germline, which a read error may explain. The V and J genes are TRBV10-3 and TRBJ2-1, with 10 bases identical to TRBD2. Germline CDR1 is ENHRY and CDR2 is SYGVKD. The CDR3 totals 15 residues. The CDR3 here is CATSGRASGSIEQFF. CDR3 sequence (DNA): TGTGCCACCAGTGGAAGGGCTAGCGGGAGTATTGAGCAGTTCTTC.

The sample holds many counts of this clonotype. This chain links TRBV7-8 with TRBJ1-2, with D uncertain. The CDR3 length is 18 residues. CDR1 is SGHVS, CDR2 FQNEAQ, per germline. The V and J ends lost 5 bases and 4 bases respectively, with 26 bases between them. The CDR3 DNA follows: TGTGCCAGCAGCAACCCCGAGTCGGCACTGTCTCATTCCTATGGCTACACCTTC. Translating it yields CASSNPESALSHSYGYTF.

In the case of this clonotype: One junction end disagrees with the germline gene, perhaps due to a read error. The CDR3 region has the DNA TGCAGTGCGCACCACCAAACCTCTAGCGGGAGGGCAGATACGCGGTATTTT. Protein product: CSAHHQTSSGRADTRYF. The chain employs TRBV20-1 and TRBJ2-3; 12 bases align to TRBD2. Germline CDR1 DFQATT, CDR2 SNEGSKA (reference sequence). This CDR3 has 17 residues.

This clonotype has a single count. This chain joins TRBV19 and TRBJ2-7, with TRBD1 matching over 8 bases. Germline CDR1 is LNHDA and CDR2 is SQIVND (reference sequence). This CDR3 contains 16 residues. Trimming took 6 bases from V and 1 from J; bases not matched to a gene: 11. The CDR3 region is CASSPRSGTGSYEQYF. The CDR3 nucleotides read TGTGCCAGTAGCCCTCGCTCCGGGACAGGTTCCTACGAGCAGTACTTC.

This clonotype was counted many times. The chain recombines TRBV20-1 with TRBJ2-5, with TRBD2 matching over 9 bases. Germline loops: CDR1 DFQATT, CDR2 SNEGSKA (reference sequence). Trimming removed 0 bases from V and 5 bases from J; junction bases left unmatched: 13. This CDR3 contains 17 residues. CDR3 sequence reads: CSARDKGAGGFSETQYF. CDR3 nucleotides: TGCAGTGCTAGAGATAAGGGAGCGGGAGGTTTTTCGGAGACCCAGTACTTC.

This chain links TRBV5-1 with TRBJ1-4; TRBD1 agrees at 7 bases. Germline assignment: CDR1 SGHRS and CDR2 YFSETQ. The CDR3 runs to 15 residues. The junction had 9 bases not matched to a gene; V was cut back by 4 bases and J by 6 bases. CDR3 nucleotide sequence: TGCGCCAGCAGCCTTGGAGCAGGGACAGATGAAAAACTGTTTTTT. Amino acids: CASSLGAGTDEKLFF.

This clonotype was seen ten or more times. V is TRBV11-2 and J is TRBJ2-7; no clear D. CDR1 is SGHAT, CDR2 FQNNGV, per germline. Trimming stripped 1 base from V and 4 bases from J, with 14 bases between. CDR3 length: 15 residues. The CDR3 nucleotides read TGTGCCAGCAGCTTAGGGGCAACTACTGATTACGAGCAGTACTTC. It specifies CASSLGATTDYEQYF.

This clonotype was counted at least ten times. This chain connects TRBV24-1 to TRBJ2-1; no clear D gene. Germline V gene sequence: CDR1 KGHDR, CDR2 SFDVKD. V gave up 0 bases and J gave up 16 bases, with 18 bases separating them. The CDR3 sequence is 14 residues long. The CDR3 nucleotides read TGTGCCACCAGTGATTTGCACTCGCAATCCAAGGCATTCTTC. Protein: CATSDLHSQSKAFF.

This clonotype was observed at least ten times. The rearrangement uses TRBV4-2 and TRBJ2-3; TRBD2 matches 8 bases. This CDR3 comprises 16 residues. CDR1 is LGHNA and CDR2 is YNFKEQ in the germline V gene. V dropped 5 bases and J dropped 0; count of bases not matched to a gene: 7. As DNA, the CDR3 is TGTGCCAGCAGCGTAAGAGCGGGAGTGAGCACAGATACGCAGTATTTT. Protein: CASSVRAGVSTDTQYF.